A selection of T cell receptor beta chains follows, all from one sample in a study of T-cell memory formation after mild COVID-19. TCRdb re-called the 5' RACE reads with MiXCR, one entry per CDR3 protein. Altogether 300,000 to 400,000 distinct CDR3 sequences are present, less than 20% being singletons, with the ten largest covering 20% to 25%. Material for sequencing was PBMCs or a T cell subset sorted from them (not recorded which). All receptors come from a man younger than 35 who had mild COVID-19 (a few samples of this study predate the infection). Cell type and time point are not known. The CDR3 runs from the conserved cysteine through the conserved F or W. Fields, in order: clone size, V gene, D gene, J gene, CDR3 DNA, CDR3 protein. D genes are given only for firm matches. For some rows the clone size is stated as once, few or many, or as a class when expanded; others skip it.

>few|TRBV5-1|TRBD2|TRBJ2-3
TGCGCCAGCAGCTTTGGGGCTAGCGGGGTCGCAGATACGCAGTATTTT
CASSFGASGVADTQYF
>NA|TRBV15|TRBD2|TRBJ2-7
TGTGCCACCAGCAGAGATCCGAGCGGGGCCTACGAGCAGTACTTC
CATSRDPSGAYEQYF
>NA|TRBV20-1|NA|TRBJ1-1
TGCAGTGCTAGCCGAGGTGGTAACACTGAAGCTTTCTTT
CSASRGGNTEAFF
>few|TRBV7-2|NA|TRBJ2-1
TGTGCCAGCAACCGGGGCGGGGGCCTCGGCAATGAGCAGTTCTTC
CASNRGGGLGNEQFF
>NA|TRBV5-1|NA|TRBJ1-1
TGCGCCAGCAGCTCCTTCTCGGCGGTTGCTGAAGCTTTCTTT
CASSSFSAVAEAFF
>NA|TRBV18|NA|TRBJ2-5
TGTGCCAGCTCCCCGACAGAAGAAGAGACCCAGTACTTC
CASSPTEEETQYF
>NA|TRBV15|TRBD1|TRBJ2-2
TGTGCCACCGGACAGGGGTGGACCGGGGAGCTGTTTTTT
CATGQGWTGELFF
>NA|TRBV12-5|NA|TRBJ2-3
TGTGCTAGTGGAGAGGGGCGTCCGGATACGCAGTATTTT
CASGEGRPDTQYF
>few|TRBV7-2|NA|TRBJ1-3
TGTGCCAGCAGCTTAAGTTTCTTCCGGACGCAAGGAAACACCATATATTTT
CASSLSFFRTQGNTIYF
>NA|TRBV7-2|TRBD1|TRBJ1-6
TGTGCCAGCAGCTTCCGGGACAGGAATAATTCACCCCTCCACTTT
CASSFRDRNNSPLHF
>NA|TRBV3-1|TRBD1|TRBJ1-6
TGTGCCAGCAGCCAAGGCAGGGGGCAAAACTCACCCCTCCACTTT
CASSQGRGQNSPLHF